One and the same sample provided the 5 T cell receptor beta chains below, sequenced in a study of T cell changes during pregnancy in multiple sclerosis. Using immunoSEQ multiplex PCR, the repertoire was profiled, and TCRdb retains in-frame clones only, with some absent. This sample has tens of thousands of clones, with about 93% found just once. The specimen was CD8+ T cells from peripheral blood mononuclear cells, collected in the third trimester of pregnancy. The receptor set was obtained from a female donor with multiple sclerosis, enrolled in a pregnancy study.

This chain links TRBV14 with TRBJ1-2; unclear D gene. Trimming took off 2 bases at V and 3 bases at J, with 10 bases between the two ends. CDR1 is SGHDN, CDR2 FVKESK, per germline. The CDR3 is 14 residues long. As DNA, the CDR3 is TGTGCCAGCAGCCAATTAACCACGGACTATGGCTACACCTTC. The encoded protein is CASSQLTTDYGYTF.

This clone showed up just once. The chain uses TRBV15 and TRBJ2-2, with unresolved D. Germline-derived CDR1 and CDR2 are LNHNV and YYDKDF (reference sequence). Trimming removed 4 bases at V and 0 bases at J, with 12 bases between. The CDR3 is made up of 16 amino acids. CDR3 in DNA: TGTGCCACCAGCACAGAGGTAATAGCGAACACCGGGGAGCTGTTTTTT. This gives the protein CATSTEVIANTGELFF.

The V gene is TRBV15, the J gene TRBJ2-7; D is ambiguous. Germline CDR1 LNHNV, CDR2 YYDKDF (reference sequence). This CDR3 is built from 12 residues. Trimming removed 0 bases at V and 7 bases at J, with 7 bases between. The CDR3 here is CATSRDRAEQYF. Written as DNA, the CDR3 is TGTGCCACCAGCAGAGATCGCGCAGAGCAGTACTTC.

The rearrangement uses TRBV9 and TRBJ1-2; D is unclear. CDR1 is SGDLS and CDR2 is YYNGEE in the germline V gene. The CDR3 totals 15 residues. The V end lost 0 bases, the J end lost 0 bases, and 9 bases lay between the germline ends. In DNA, the CDR3 is TGTGCCAGCAGCGTAGCGGGGAGCCCTAACTATGGCTACACCTTC. It translates to CASSVAGSPNYGYTF. Variable domain in full (rest from reference TRBV9 and TRBJ1-2): DSGVTQTPKHLITATGQRVTLRCSPRSGDLSVYWYQQSLDQGLQFLIQYYNGEERAKGNILERFSAQQFPDLHSELNLSSLELGDSALYFCASSVAGSPNYGYTFGSGTRLTVV.

CDR3 residues: CASTWTGIGYEQYF. Here the CDR3 DNA reads TGTGCCAGCACCTGGACAGGGATAGGATACGAGCAGTACTTC. The gene calls are TRBV28 and TRBJ2-7; 8 bases are a match to TRBD1. Germline V gene data show CDR1 as MDHEN and CDR2 as SYDVKM. The CDR3 spans 14 residues. Trimming cost V 7 bases and J 4 bases; bases outside gene matches: 9.